A single sample is the source of the 9 T cell receptor beta chains below, sequenced in a study of blood T cell repertoires in COVID-19. Some clones are missing from TCRdb's copy, which holds only in-frame ones; the method was immunoSEQ multiplex PCR. There are tens of thousands of clones in the sample; around 80% occur only once, and 9% to 15% lies in the top ten. The specimen was peripheral blood. The receptors originated from a human donor in a cohort sampled during active COVID-19.

The gene calls are TRBV27 and TRBJ1-4; 7 nucleotides align to TRBD1. The CDR3 consists of 14 residues. Unmatched junction bases numbered 7, after V lost 5 bases and J lost 7 bases. Germline CDR1 is MNHEY and CDR2 is SMNVEV (reference sequence). Written as DNA, the CDR3 is TGTGCCAGCAGTCAAAACCGGGACAGTGAAAAACTGTTTTTT. This sequence encodes CASSQNRDSEKLFF.

CDR3 in amino acids: CASSPPYSGEQFF. CDR3 DNA sequence: TGTGCCAGCAGTCCCCCCTATAGCGGCGAGCAGTTCTTC. The chain employs TRBV27 and TRBJ2-1; a possible D gene is TRBD2 (6 bases). This CDR3 has 13 amino acids. Germline V gene lookup returns CDR1 MNHEY and CDR2 SMNVEV (reference sequence). V dropped 5 bases and J dropped 10 bases, with 15 bases sitting between them.

The rearrangement links TRBV4-1 to TRBJ1-6; 7 nucleotides agree with TRBD1. CDR3 size: 13 residues. V lost 1 base, J lost 11 bases, and 2 bases stayed unmatched. Germline V gene lookup returns CDR1 MGHRA and CDR2 YSYEKL. The DNA of the CDR3 is TGCGCCAGCAGCCAAGGACAGGGTCCACCCCTCCACTTT. Amino acids: CASSQGQGPPLHF.

The rearrangement joins TRBV12-3 or TRBV12-4 to TRBJ2-2; no definite D call. CDR3 length equals 12 residues. V shed 6 bases and J shed 4 bases, with 6 bases lying between them. The CDR3 DNA is TGTGCCAGCAGCCCAATCACCGGGGAGCTGTTTTTT. It is translated as CASSPITGELFF.

The V call is TRBV5-1, the J call TRBJ1-6; D remains unclear. Trimming pared 0 bases from V and 8 bases from J, leaving 12 bases between. Per the germline V gene, CDR1 is SGHRS and CDR2 is YFSETQ. This CDR3 has 15 amino acids. The CDR3 sequence is CASSLGQLEDSPLHF. The CDR3 nucleotides read TGCGCCAGCAGCTTGGGGCAGCTTGAGGATTCACCCCTCCACTTT.

The V gene is TRBV4-3, the J gene TRBJ1-1; possible D gene TRBD1, 5 bases. Trimming removed 0 bases at V and 0 bases at J, with 11 bases between. Germline V CDR1 and CDR2: LGHNA, YSLEER. This CDR3 is built from 16 residues. Written as DNA, the CDR3 is TGCGCCAGCAGCCAAGATAGGACGGGGGTGAACACTGAAGCTTTCTTT. It is translated as CASSQDRTGVNTEAFF.

There are a few counts of this clone. This chain uses TRBV27 with TRBJ1-2; TRBD1 is a possible D gene (6 bases). Trimming stripped 6 bases from V and 8 bases from J, with 16 bases between. Looked up from germline, CDR1 is MNHEY and CDR2 is SMNVEV (reference sequence). The CDR3 consists of 13 residues. The CDR3 region is CASSSQGYVGYTF. CDR3 in DNA: TGTGCCAGCAGCTCACAGGGATATGTAGGCTACACCTTC.

V and J are TRBV20-1 and TRBJ2-7; unclear D gene. The length of the CDR3 is 10 residues. Deletions cut 6 bases from V and 7 bases from J, with 10 bases between. CDR1 and CDR2 (germline): DFQATT, SNEGSKA (reference sequence). The DNA for the CDR3 is TGCAGTGCCCCCGAGACTGAGCAGTACTTC. Protein product: CSAPETEQYF.

The chain joins TRBV5-6 to TRBJ2-7; tentative D call: TRBD2 (6 bases). The CDR3 loop spans 13 amino acids. The germline V gene has CDR1 SGHDT and CDR2 YYEEEE. V lost 2 bases and J lost 5, with 11 bases in between. The CDR3, as DNA: TGTGCCAGCAGCTTAGGACTATCTCACGAGCAGTACTTC. Amino acid sequence: CASSLGLSHEQYF.